These 10 T cell receptor beta chains came from one sample sequenced in a study of CD8+ T cells in alopecia areata. Indicated treatment: oral pan-JAK inhibitor, 5-10 mg twice daily. As the sequencing template, cDNA was produced by extracting RNA and reverse transcribing it. Produced via immunoSEQ multiplex PCR; TCRdb's table is partial and in-frame only. This table has more than 90,000 clones, about 64% appearing once. The material sequenced was CD8+ T cells sorted from blood, taken at week 4, from a patient treated with tofacitinib. All receptors come from a human donor with alopecia areata.

The chain links TRBV4-3 to TRBJ2-4, with 9 bases identical to TRBD2. The V gene's germline CDR1 is LGHNA and CDR2 YSLEER. V was clipped by 4 bases and J by 8 bases; unmatched bases: 12. The CDR3 extends over 16 amino acids. The CDR3 DNA is TGCGCCAGCAGCCCAGGTGGAGCGGGGGGCCGGGACATTCAGTACTTC. Its translation: CASSPGGAGGRDIQYF.

The chain combines TRBV27 with TRBJ1-2; tentatively, D is TRBD1 (6 bases). The germline CDR1 and CDR2 sequences are MNHEY and SMNVEV (reference sequence). The CDR3 length is 16 residues. V lost 2 bases and J lost 8, with 21 bases in between. In DNA form, the CDR3 reads TGTGCCAGCAGTTTAATGGGCCCCCGGGGGGCGCAGGGCTACACCTTC. Translation: CASSLMGPRGAQGYTF.

This clone has more than one count but fewer than ten. The chain carries TRBV7-9 and TRBJ1-6; D is perhaps TRBD1 (5 bases). The length of the CDR3 is 14 residues. V was cut by 6 bases and J by 7 bases, with 13 bases left in between. Germline lookup yields CDR1 SEHNR and CDR2 FQNEAQ (reference sequence). CDR3 nucleotide sequence: TGTGCCAGCAGGATGACAGTGGGAAATTCACCCCTCCACTTT. Its protein product is CASRMTVGNSPLHF.

The genes are TRBV28 and TRBJ1-5, with D possibly matching TRBD1 (6 bases). V was shortened by 1 base and J by 5 bases, with 12 bases between the two germline ends. This CDR3 spans 15 amino acids. Per the germline V gene, CDR1 is MDHEN and CDR2 is SYDVKM. This CDR3 reads CASSLLSGAYQPQHF. The CDR3 nucleotides are TGTGCCAGCAGTTTATTATCAGGGGCTTATCAGCCCCAGCATTTT.

This chain connects TRBV15 to TRBJ2-1; 7 nucleotides align to TRBD2. This CDR3 comprises 17 residues. V lost 6 bases and J lost 10; bases outside the gene matches: 21. Germline-derived CDR1 and CDR2 are LNHNV and YYDKDF (reference sequence). The CDR3 reads CATRTNQGLAEKREQFF. CDR3 sequence (DNA): TGTGCCACCAGGACTAACCAAGGGCTAGCGGAGAAGAGAGAGCAGTTCTTC. Variable domain in full (rest from reference TRBV15 and TRBJ2-1): DAMVIQNPRYQVTQFGKPVTLSCSQTLNHNVMYWYQQKSSQAPKLLFHYYDKDFNNEADTPDNFQSRRPNTSFCFLDIRSPGLGDTAMYLCATRTNQGLAEKREQFFGPGTRLTVL.

V usage is TRBV7-2 and J usage is TRBJ2-1; the match to TRBD2 covers 11 bases. The CDR3 extends over 15 amino acids. The trim removed 3 bases at V and 4 bases at J, leaving 2 bases unmatched. Germline lookup yields CDR1 SGHTA and CDR2 FQGNSA. This CDR3 reads CASSFGTSGYNEQFF. CDR3 in DNA: TGTGCCAGCAGCTTCGGGACTAGCGGTTACAATGAGCAGTTCTTC.

CDR3 DNA: TGCGCCAGCAGCCAAGATCTTAGCGGGGGTAATGGGGATGAAGCTTTCTTT. Residues: CASSQDLSGGNGDEAFF. The chain joins TRBV4-3 to TRBJ1-1; tentative D call: TRBD1 (5 bases). Germline V lookup: CDR1 LGHNA, CDR2 YSLEER. This CDR3 spans 17 amino acids. The V and J ends lost 0 bases and 7 bases respectively, with 21 bases between them.

The J gene is TRBJ2-1, the V gene TRBV27; D ambiguous. CDR3 length: 12 amino acids. Looked up from germline, CDR1 is MNHEY and CDR2 is SMNVEV (reference sequence). Trimming took off 6 bases at V and 12 bases at J, with 15 bases between the two ends. CDR3: CASRKSGSAQFF. CDR3 bases: TGTGCCAGCAGAAAAAGTGGCTCGGCGCAGTTCTTC.

This clone appeared once. The rearrangement links TRBV19 to TRBJ1-5, with D tentatively TRBD1 (6 bases). The V end lost 7 bases, the J end lost 5 bases, and 12 bases lay between the germline ends. The CDR3 length is 13 residues. Germline V gene data show CDR1 as LNHDA and CDR2 as SQIVND (reference sequence). CDR3 protein: CASMQGRHQPQHF. CDR3 DNA sequence: TGTGCCAGTATGCAGGGGCGACATCAGCCCCAGCATTTT. Combining the CDR3 with reference TRBV19 and TRBJ1-5 gives the whole variable domain DGGITQSPKYLFRKEGQNVTLSCEQNLNHDAMYWYRQDPGQGLRLIYYSQIVNDFQKGDIAEGYSVSREKKESFPLTVTSAQKNPTAFYLCASMQGRHQPQHFGDGTRLSIL.

About this clone: Relative to the germline gene, one junction end is altered; a read error may explain this. The chain combines TRBV27 with TRBJ2-3; TRBD2 agrees at 8 bases. Germline V lookup: CDR1 MNHEY, CDR2 SMNVEV (reference sequence). The CDR3 is 14 amino acids. The CDR3 region has the DNA TGTGCCAGCAGTTTAAGAGGACTAGCCCGAAGCCCCGTTTTT. It specifies CASSLRGLARSPVF.